The TCR beta chain described here comes from a study of shared clonotypes between healthy human individuals. Study results and caveats: It was the non-shared clonotypes that had lower generation probabilities than clonotypes shared by all four donors. Even with large depth, rarefaction showed that sorted-subset sequencing was incomplete.

Deep-level assay runs were performed. The assay was immunoSEQ multiplex PCR, and TCRdb's table has in-frame clones only and misses some. The sample holds about 340,000 clones; roughly 80% are singletons and the top ten take less than 11%. Donors comprised only Caucasian adults living in Nashville, Tennessee. This clone was seen only a few times. What it binds is unknown. This TCR came from a man between 25 and 39 years old in good health. Sequenced: memory CD4+ T cells sorted from blood. As for subset: CD45RA-negative fraction.

The chain's CDR3 is CASSGTGTSGANVLTF. The CDR3 DNA sequence: TGTGCCAGTAGTGGGACAGGGACCTCTGGGGCCAACGTCCTGACTTTC. The gene calls are TRBV19 and TRBJ2-6; TRBD1 matches 9 bases. The CDR3 runs 16 residues. Trimming took 5 bases from V and 0 from J; bases not matched to a gene: 2. The germline V gene has CDR1 LNHDA and CDR2 SQIVND (reference sequence).